Following are 6 T cell receptor beta chains from one sample sequenced in a study of high-grade serous ovarian cancer treatment subgroups. The table came from immunoSEQ multiplex PCR; TCRdb's copy has only in-frame clones and leaves some out. The sample contains under 30,000 clones, about 80% of which appear only once. Tumor tissue was taken before any definitive surgery or chemotherapy was given. Material: tumor tissue. The receptors were sampled from a human donor with high-grade serous ovarian cancer.

The rearrangement links TRBV18 to TRBJ2-7; 9 positions match TRBD2. The germline V gene has CDR1 KGHSH and CDR2 LQKENI. The CDR3 loop spans 15 amino acids. Trimming at V came to 3 bases and at J to 0 bases, leaving 3 bases not matched to a gene. Here the CDR3 reads CASSPSGRSSYEQYF. CDR3 coding DNA: TGTGCCAGCTCACCGAGCGGGAGGTCCTCCTACGAGCAGTACTTC.

This chain uses TRBV29-1 with TRBJ2-3; 10 positions match TRBD1. The V gene's germline CDR1 is SQVTM and CDR2 ANQGSEA. The CDR3 runs to 19 residues. The trim removed 4 bases at V and 0 bases at J, leaving 16 bases unmatched. In DNA, the CDR3 is TGCAGCGTTGGACCCCGGATGGGACAGGGGAGTTCTAGCACAGATACGCAGTATTTT. This sequence encodes CSVGPRMGQGSSSTDTQYF.

The rearrangement uses TRBV5-1 and TRBJ2-3; 12 bases agree with TRBD2. V was pared by 5 bases and J by 4 bases, with 5 bases of the junction left unmatched. The CDR3 extends over 15 amino acids. Germline V CDR1 and CDR2: SGHRS, YFSETQ. The CDR3 loop reads CASRPGLAGPDTQYF. The CDR3 DNA follows: TGCGCCAGCAGACCAGGACTAGCGGGACCAGATACGCAGTATTTT.

The chain carries TRBV19 and TRBJ1-4, with TRBD1 matching 8 bases. CDR1 and CDR2 from the germline V gene are LNHDA and SQIVND (reference sequence). V trimming: 6 bases; J trimming: 6 bases; junction bases outside the gene matches: 9. This CDR3 is 15 amino acids long. This CDR3 reads CASRKKGQADEKLFF. The CDR3, as DNA: TGTGCCAGTAGGAAAAAGGGACAGGCGGATGAAAAACTGTTTTTT.

A note on this clone: One end of the junction fails to match germline, which may point to a read error. The chain couples TRBV2 to TRBJ2-5; the match to TRBD2 covers 16 bases. The CDR3 is 17 amino acids. Looked up from germline, CDR1 is SNHLY and CDR2 is FYNNEI. CDR3 DNA: TGTGCCGGCCGCATGGGACTAGCGGGAGGGCCCCAAGGGACCCAGTACTTC. Translating gives CAGRMGLAGGPQGTQYF.

V and J are TRBV25-1 and TRBJ2-3; D possibly corresponds to TRBD2 (6 bases). Germline V gene data show CDR1 as MGHDK and CDR2 as SYGVNS. This CDR3 is built from 15 residues. Deletions cut 7 bases from V and 1 base from J, with 15 bases between. For the CDR3, the DNA is TGTGCCAGCACGCGGGGCCTAAGCGGCACAGATACGCAGTATTTT. It encodes CASTRGLSGTDTQYF.